Listed here are 9 T cell receptor beta chains from one sample, sequenced in a study of vaccination effects on CD4 cells after COVID-19. No antigen is known for these receptors. Viral peptide pools were used in the ViraFEST assay to expand antigen-specific CD4+ T cells, and sequencing came afterward. At the end of 10 days of culture, CD4+ T cells were isolated. Prior SARS-CoV-2 infection was absent in the vaccine recipients, as shown by negative nucleocapsid antibodies. Sequencing was performed with immunoSEQ multiplex PCR; in TCRdb, only in-frame clones are kept and a portion is missing. The sample lists tens of thousands of clones; around 70% were seen once. Material: CD4+ T cells from PBMCs cultured with HCoV-OC43 spike peptides, obtained before COVID-19 vaccination. Noted subset: HCoV-OC43 spike overlapping peptide pool stimulation. These receptors all come from a human donor who received a COVID-19 vaccine.

This chain uses TRBV7-2 with TRBJ2-5; TRBD2 matches 13 bases. CDR1 and CDR2 from the germline V gene are SGHTA and FQGNSA. This CDR3 is built from 15 residues. Trimming took 1 base from V and 5 from J; bases not matched to a gene: 1. The CDR3 coding sequence is TGTGCCAGCAGCTTAGGGGGACTAGCGGGGGAGACCCAGTACTTC. Amino acid sequence: CASSLGGLAGETQYF. Complete variable domain (other parts from reference TRBV7-2 and TRBJ2-5): GAGVSQSPSNKVTEKGKDVELRCDPISGHTALYWYRQSLGQGLEFLIYFQGNSAPDKSGLPSDRFSAERTGGSVSTLTIQRTQQEDSAVYLCASSLGGLAGETQYFGPGTRLLVL.

The V and J genes are TRBV7-2 and TRBJ1-2; D is unclear. This CDR3 has 12 residues. The V end lost 1 base, the J end lost 7 bases, and 7 bases lay between the germline ends. From germline, CDR1 is SGHTA and CDR2 FQGNSA. The CDR3 spells CASSLDLSGYTF. Written as DNA, the CDR3 is TGTGCCAGCAGCTTAGATTTGAGTGGCTACACCTTC.

This clone occurred once. The chain employs TRBV30 and TRBJ2-1; D call uncertain. The CDR3 is 12 residues long. Germline V CDR1 and CDR2: GTSNPN, SVGIG (reference sequence). Trimming removed 3 bases at V and 5 bases at J, with 8 bases between. The CDR3 sequence is CAWRENNNEQFF. The CDR3 DNA reads as TGTGCCTGGAGGGAAAACAACAATGAGCAGTTCTTC.

In its sample, this clone was seen once. V usage is TRBV5-1 and J usage is TRBJ1-1; D gene ambiguous. This CDR3 has 14 residues. Trimming cost V 6 bases and J 1 base, with 13 bases left between them. Germline-derived CDR1 and CDR2 are SGHRS and YFSETQ. The CDR3 spells CASTLFDANTEAFF. In DNA, the CDR3 is TGCGCCAGCACCCTTTTTGACGCGAACACTGAAGCTTTCTTT.

This clone has just a few counts. The chain employs TRBV2 and TRBJ2-7; no firm D call. With 6 bases removed from V and 7 bases from J, the gap between germline ends came to 16 bases. CDR1 and CDR2 (germline): SNHLY, FYNNEI. This CDR3 contains 13 residues. CDR3: CASRNRRAGEQYF. In DNA, the CDR3 is TGTGCCAGCAGAAACCGACGGGCCGGGGAGCAGTACTTC.

V gene TRBV11-2 combines with J gene TRBJ1-2, with D unresolved. Germline loops: CDR1 SGHAT, CDR2 FQNNGV. The CDR3 runs 14 residues. Trimming removed 2 bases at V and 2 bases at J, with 9 bases between. CDR3 in DNA: TGTGCCAGCAGCTTATCCGATCTCAACTATGGCTACACCTTC. Its protein is CASSLSDLNYGYTF.

This chain joins TRBV30 and TRBJ1-1; D not certain. The CDR3 has 13 residues. The V end lost 2 bases, the J end lost 2 bases, and 9 bases lay between the germline ends. The germline V gene encodes CDR1 GTSNPN and CDR2 SVGIG (reference sequence). CDR3 amino acids: CAWSLEPNTEAFF. In nucleotides, the CDR3 is TGTGCCTGGAGTCTGGAGCCAAACACTGAAGCTTTCTTT.

The chain employs TRBV9 and TRBJ1-6, with a weak D call TRBD1 (5 bases). CDR3 size: 16 residues. Germline-derived CDR1 and CDR2 are SGDLS and YYNGEE. Trimming cost V 4 bases and J 0 bases, with 11 bases left between them. The CDR3 here is CASSPRQLSYNSPLHF. The CDR3 DNA is TGTGCCAGCAGCCCCCGACAGCTCTCCTATAATTCACCCCTCCACTTT.

This chain uses TRBV27 with TRBJ2-3; no clear D gene. The CDR3 contains 13 residues. CDR1 is MNHEY, CDR2 SMNVEV, per germline (reference sequence). Trimming pared 2 bases from V and 1 base from J, leaving 4 bases between. CDR3 loop: CASSLTRTDTQYF. The DNA for the CDR3 is TGTGCCAGCAGTTTAACTCGCACAGATACGCAGTATTTT.